The 8 T cell receptor beta chains below all came from one sample that was sequenced in a study of blood T cell repertoires in COVID-19. The table came from immunoSEQ multiplex PCR; TCRdb's copy has only in-frame clones and leaves some out. The sample yields about 150,000 clones, about four fifths seen once. Sequenced material: peripheral blood. These TCRs come from a woman of 80 years or more with acute or convalescent COVID-19.

The chain carries TRBV2 and TRBJ1-4; the D gene is possibly TRBD1 (5 bases). Germline CDR1 is SNHLY and CDR2 is FYNNEI. CDR3 length equals 15 residues. The ends were cut back, 6 bases at V and 3 bases at J, with 14 bases in the middle. The CDR3 nucleotides are TGTGCCAGCAGGAAGGAGGGGATTGCTAATGAAAAACTGTTTTTT. This gives the protein CASRKEGIANEKLFF.

The chain employs TRBV2 and TRBJ2-1, with 8 bases lining up with TRBD1. Germline V gives CDR1 SNHLY, CDR2 FYNNEI. The CDR3 has 15 residues. The V gene end was trimmed by 6 bases and the J gene end by 4 bases; junction bases not matched to a gene: 8. In DNA form, the CDR3 reads TGTGCCAGCAGGGGAGCAGGGGGCGCTTACAATGAGCAGTTCTTC. Translated: CASRGAGGAYNEQFF.

The chain combines TRBV5-1 with TRBJ2-1; TRBD2 is a possible D gene (6 bases). The CDR3 covers 17 residues. V was pared by 3 bases and J by 2 bases, with 18 bases between. Germline V gene sequence: CDR1 SGHRS, CDR2 YFSETQ. Written as DNA, the CDR3 is TGCGCCAGCAGCTCTATCCTTCCGGGAGCGACCTACAATGAGCAGTTCTTC. Protein: CASSSILPGATYNEQFF.

This clone has more than one count but fewer than ten. This chain's CDR3 is CASSPSYQETQYF. CDR3 in DNA: TGTGCCAGCTCACCGAGCTACCAAGAGACCCAGTACTTC. The chain recombines TRBV18 with TRBJ2-5; D is ambiguous. The CDR3 contains 13 residues. The V end was cut by 3 bases, the J end by 0 bases, with 5 bases between. CDR1 KGHSH and CDR2 LQKENI come from the germline V gene.

This rearrangement joins TRBV18 to TRBJ1-2; TRBD1 is a possible D gene (6 bases). The CDR3 is made up of 14 amino acids. V shed 3 bases and J shed 4 bases, with 12 bases lying between them. CDR1 KGHSH and CDR2 LQKENI come from the germline V gene. The DNA for the CDR3 is TGTGCCAGCTCACCGCGGACAGAGGCCTATGGCTACACCTTC. Protein: CASSPRTEAYGYTF.

This clone occurred a few times. The chain uses TRBV29-1 and TRBJ1-4, with D perhaps matching TRBD1 (6 bases). Trimming took 0 bases from V and 8 from J, leaving 16 bases between them. Germline lookup yields CDR1 SQVTM and CDR2 ANQGSEA. This CDR3 contains 15 residues. The CDR3 DNA follows: TGCAGCGTTGAAGATCGTCGCAGGGGTTACGAAAAACTGTTTTTT. Amino acids: CSVEDRRRGYEKLFF.

The genes are TRBV5-1 and TRBJ1-6; D not certain. CDR1 SGHRS and CDR2 YFSETQ come from the germline V gene. There are 14 residues in the CDR3. V was clipped by 0 bases and J by 7 bases, with 8 bases between them. Here the CDR3 DNA reads TGCGCCAGCAGCTTGGAACTGAGAAATTCACCCCTCCACTTT. This translates into CASSLELRNSPLHF.

The rearrangement links TRBV2 to TRBJ1-2; D is unresolved. The CDR3 runs 16 residues. The V end lost 3 bases, the J end lost 5 bases, and 19 bases lay between the germline ends. Germline CDR1 reads SNHLY; CDR2 reads FYNNEI. CDR3 loop: CASSDNLRRVWYGYTF. Here the CDR3 DNA reads TGTGCCAGCAGTGACAATTTACGCCGAGTATGGTATGGCTACACCTTC.